This T cell receptor beta chain appears in the sequencing data of a study of blood T cell repertoires in COVID-19. This clone came up once. The CDR3 has 18 amino acids. CDR1 and CDR2 from the germline V gene are SGHRS and YFSETQ. V was clipped by 1 base and J by 7 bases; unmatched bases: 17. Method: immunoSEQ multiplex PCR; TCRdb's copy keeps in-frame clones and lacks some. In the table there are around 140,000 clones, roughly 83% of which are singletons. This clonotype was sampled from a man aged 55 to 70 with acute or convalescent COVID-19. The chain has TRBV5-1 and TRBJ2-7; 10 bases map to TRBD2. What was sequenced was peripheral blood. CDR3 sequence: CASSLISLAGGPVIEQYF. The CDR3, as DNA: TGCGCCAGCAGCTTGATCTCGTTAGCGGGAGGTCCTGTCATTGAGCAGTACTTC. Complete variable domain (other parts from reference TRBV5-1 and TRBJ2-7): KAGVTQTPRYLIKTRGQQVTLSCSPISGHRSVSWYQQTPGQGLQFLFEYFSETQRNKGNFPGRFSGRQFSNSRSEMNVSTLELGDSALYLCASSLISLAGGPVIEQYFGPGTRLTVT.